Presented here are 2 T cell receptor beta chains from one specimen sequenced in a study of cytomegalovirus exposure and HLA in healthy donors. The PCR used 60 Vbeta and 13 Jbeta primers. Measured with immunoSEQ multiplex PCR; TCRdb has only the in-frame clones, and not every one. Here the sample spans over 100,000 clones, nearly 65% being singletons. Sequenced material: PBMCs. The receptors were gathered from a human donor in good health.

This clone came up a few times. The rearrangement links TRBV27 to TRBJ2-5; 10 nucleotides agree with TRBD2. The DNA end is more similar to TRBJ2-7, so the J call may be wrong. The germline V gene has CDR1 MNHEY and CDR2 SMNVEV (reference sequence). The CDR3 has 14 amino acids. In DNA, the CDR3 is TGTGCCAGCAAATGGGCTAGCGGGAGTTACGAGCAGTACTTC. This translates into CASKWASGSYEQYF.

The chain recombines TRBV2 with TRBJ2-2; tentative D call: TRBD2 (6 bases). This CDR3 region has 15 residues. Germline V gene data show CDR1 as SNHLY and CDR2 as FYNNEI. The V and J ends lost 6 bases and 3 bases respectively, with 14 bases between them. The CDR3 DNA follows: TGTGCCAGCAGGCTGAAGCGGAGGGACACCGGGGAGCTGTTTTTT. Encoded protein: CASRLKRRDTGELFF.